This T cell receptor (beta chain) came from a study of shared clonotypes between healthy human individuals. Overall study results and limits: Researchers found naive subsets generally carried larger estimated richness than memory subsets.

This clone was counted between two and nine times. Its antigen remains unknown. Here immunoSEQ multiplex PCR was the method, and the copy in TCRdb shows in-frame clones only, minus some. The table has roughly 2,300,000 clones, about 90% seen once; the top ten hold 0.3% to 0.45%. All donors were Caucasian adults living in Nashville, Tennessee. The material sequenced was naive CD4+ T cells from PBMCs. The subset: CD45RA+ positively selected. The receptor was isolated from a man younger than 35 in good health. Some clones in this sample may be carry-over from other donors' samples.

The CDR3: CASSKVTRTGTEAFF. CDR3 bases: TGTGCCAGCAGCAAAGTTACGCGGACGGGCACTGAAGCTTTCTTT. V is TRBV21-1 and J is TRBJ1-1. TRBV21-1 is reported as a pseudogene. The CDR3 runs 15 residues.